The 8 T cell receptor beta chains presented below share a single source sample, sequenced in a study of vaccination and CD4 T cells after COVID-19. The time point: late sampling 161 to 241 days after vaccination in a few convalescent patients. This sample's treatment: roughly ten-day PBMC culture with coronavirus spike peptide pools or control peptides (ViraFEST assay). An Oncomine TCR Beta short-read assay was used to sequence the DNA from cultured CD4+ T cells. TCRdb recomputed calls from the PCR reads with MiXCR, one row per CDR3 protein. The table lists under 20,000 distinct CDR3 sequences, 44% of them singletons, with around a sixth in the top ten. These receptors' antigens are unknown. The material was CD4+ T cells from blood, cultured in vitro, obtained about 7 months after SARS-CoV-2 vaccination. Source of these receptors: a human donor who had recovered from COVID-19.

The table lists this clonotype with a few counts. This chain connects TRBV2 to TRBJ2-1, with TRBD2 matching 7 bases. V was pared by 7 bases and J by 3 bases, with 6 bases of the junction left unmatched. Germline V gene sequence: CDR1 SNHLY, CDR2 FYNNEI. The CDR3 loop spans 14 amino acids. The CDR3 sequence is CASMGGGIYNEQFF. The CDR3 nucleotides read TGTGCCAGCATGGGGGGAGGGATCTACAATGAGCAGTTCTTC.

The V gene is TRBV6-2 or TRBV6-3, the J gene TRBJ2-7; 7 bases map to TRBD2. The CDR3 runs to 14 residues. The V segment lost 5 bases and the J segment 3 bases; nucleotides outside the gene matches: 7. Germline V gives CDR1 MNHEY, CDR2 SVGEGT. This CDR3 is CASSHHLADYEQYF. The CDR3 region has the DNA TGTGCCAGCAGTCACCACCTAGCGGACTACGAGCAGTACTTC.

The chain couples TRBV7-9 to TRBJ2-1, with D possibly called TRBD1 or TRBD2 (5 bases each). Trimming took 1 base from V and 9 from J, leaving 22 bases between them. This CDR3 spans 17 amino acids. CDR1 is SEHNR and CDR2 is FQNEAQ in the germline V gene (reference sequence). In nucleotides, the CDR3 is TGTGCCAGCAGCTTAGATTGGGGCGCCATACTAGTTTCTGAGCAGTTCTTC. It is translated as CASSLDWGAILVSEQFF.

The genes are TRBV2 and TRBJ1-6, with no clear D. Germline values: CDR1 SNHLY, CDR2 FYNNEI. V gave up 8 bases and J gave up 4 bases, with 15 bases separating them. CDR3 length: 15 residues. In nucleotides, the CDR3 is TGTGCCAGCGGGGTGCGAACGGCATATAATTCACCCCTCCACTTT. Protein: CASGVRTAYNSPLHF.

This clonotype was counted a few times. The chain combines TRBV24-1 with TRBJ1-5, with TRBD1 matching 8 bases. CDR3 size: 16 residues. The ends lost 4 bases at V and 4 bases at J; junction bases unmatched: 8. Germline CDR1 reads KGHDR; CDR2 reads SFDVKD. The CDR3 loop reads CATSELGTGQNQPQHF. The CDR3 DNA reads TGTGCCACCAGTGAACTCGGGACAGGACAGAATCAGCCCCAGCATTTT.

Only one count was recorded for this clonotype. The chain is built from TRBV2 and TRBJ2-3; 11 nucleotides agree with TRBD2. CDR1 and CDR2 from the germline V gene are SNHLY and FYNNEI. With 6 bases clipped from V and 1 base from J, the junction kept 3 bases outside the gene matches. The CDR3 is made up of 15 amino acids. This chain's CDR3 is CASRPLAGGTDTQYF. The CDR3 bases are TGTGCCAGCAGACCACTAGCGGGAGGCACAGATACGCAGTATTTT.

This rearrangement joins TRBV27 to TRBJ2-5, with D unclear. The V end lost 4 bases, the J end lost 4 bases, and 22 bases lay between the germline ends. CDR1 is MNHEY and CDR2 is SMNVEV in the germline V gene (reference sequence). This CDR3 comprises 17 residues. In nucleotides, the CDR3 is TGTGCCAGCAGTTCCCGGGCAGGTACGGCGTGGAGAGAGACCCAGTACTTC. This codes for CASSSRAGTAWRETQYF.

The chain is built from TRBV2 and TRBJ1-2; D remains unclear. Germline assignment: CDR1 SNHLY and CDR2 FYNNEI. The CDR3 has 12 residues. V was clipped by 4 bases and J by 7 bases, with 10 bases between them. The CDR3 nucleotides are TGTGCCAGCAGTGGGCCCGGCGGTGGCTACACCTTC. Amino acids: CASSGPGGGYTF.